This entry is about one T cell receptor (beta chain). What it binds is unknown. These data originate in a study of regulatory T cells in long-lasting Graves disease. Looking at the study overall: By definition, persistent Graves' disease involved antithyroid drugs for over 5 years alongside positive TSH receptor antibodies. Study-level findings and limits: Investigators studied peripheral blood only, not thyroid tissue. Owing to a sample size that was small, accuracy may have been reduced.

Time point in this sample: persistent/refractory GD, antithyroid drugs over 5 years with positive TRAb. RNA isolated from PBMCs was used to make the TCR library. Trimming left V 3 bases short and J 0 bases short, with 12 bases between. From germline, CDR1 is SGHDT and CDR2 YYEEEE. The CDR3 extends over 15 amino acids. Arm-PCR of CDR3 regions with iRepertoire HTBI primers generated TCR beta libraries. TCRdb itself ran the multiplex PCR reads through MiXCR, one entry per CDR3 protein. This table holds roughly 450,000 distinct CDR3 sequences, less than 25% found once. Sequences were derived from peripheral blood mononuclear cells (PBMCs), sampled when the disease was refractory, from a patient treated with antithyroid drugs. This sequence originates from a female donor with Graves disease. The chain carries TRBV5-6 and TRBJ1-1; D is undetermined. CDR3 bases: TGTGCCAGCAGCTCGGACCCTAGTATGAACACTGAAGCTTTCTTT. Its protein product is CASSSDPSMNTEAFF.